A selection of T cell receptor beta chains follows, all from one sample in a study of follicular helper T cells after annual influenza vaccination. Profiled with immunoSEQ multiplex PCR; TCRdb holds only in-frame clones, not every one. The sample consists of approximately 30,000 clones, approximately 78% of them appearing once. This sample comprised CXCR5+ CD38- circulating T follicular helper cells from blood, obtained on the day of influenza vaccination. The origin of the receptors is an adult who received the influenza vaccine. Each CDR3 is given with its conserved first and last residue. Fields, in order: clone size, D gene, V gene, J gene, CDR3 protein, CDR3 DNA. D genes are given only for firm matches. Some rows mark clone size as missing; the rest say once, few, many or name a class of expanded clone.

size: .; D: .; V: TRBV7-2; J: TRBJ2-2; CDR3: CASSSRLPTISVTGELFF; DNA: TGTGCCAGCAGCTCCCGACTACCGACGATCAGCGTCACCGGGGAGCTGTTTTTT
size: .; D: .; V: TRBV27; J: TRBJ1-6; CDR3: CASSPSTGSYSPLHF; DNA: TGTGCCAGCAGTCCCTCTACGGGGAGCTATTCACCCCTCCACTTT
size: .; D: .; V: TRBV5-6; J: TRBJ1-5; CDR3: CASSLAGNLNQPQHF; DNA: TGTGCCAGCAGCTTGGCCGGGAACCTCAATCAGCCCCAGCATTTT
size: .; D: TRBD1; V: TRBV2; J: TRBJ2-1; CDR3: CASSKGQGARNEQFF; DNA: TGTGCCAGCAGTAAGGGACAGGGGGCGCGGAATGAGCAGTTCTTC
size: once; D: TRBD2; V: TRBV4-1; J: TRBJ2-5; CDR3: CASSQEGLAAETQYF; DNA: TGCGCCAGCAGCCAAGAGGGACTAGCGGCAGAGACCCAGTACTTC
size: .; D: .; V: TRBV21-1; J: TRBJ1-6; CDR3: CASSKKEWTFDYNSPLHF; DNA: TGTGCCAGCAGCAAAAAAGAGTGGACATTCGATTATAATTCACCCCTCCACTTT
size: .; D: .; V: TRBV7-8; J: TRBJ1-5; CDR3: CASSSRGLSNQPQHF; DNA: TGTGCCAGCAGCAGCAGGGGTCTGAGCAATCAGCCCCAGCATTTT
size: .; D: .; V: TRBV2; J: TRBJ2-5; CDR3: CASSSLDFQYF; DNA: TGTGCCAGCAGTTCTCTGGACTTCCAGTACTTC
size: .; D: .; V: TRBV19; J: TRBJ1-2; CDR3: CASSERGRTLNYGYTF; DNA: TGTGCCAGTAGTGAGCGGGGCAGGACCCTTAACTATGGCTACACCTTC
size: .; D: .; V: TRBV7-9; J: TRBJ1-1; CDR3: CASSLGGTNTEAFF; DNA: TGTGCCAGCAGCTTAGGAGGGACAAACACTGAAGCTTTCTTT
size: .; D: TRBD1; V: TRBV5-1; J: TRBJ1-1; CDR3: CASSLGQGSTEAFF; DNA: TGCGCCAGCAGCTTGGGACAGGGTTCCACTGAAGCTTTCTTT
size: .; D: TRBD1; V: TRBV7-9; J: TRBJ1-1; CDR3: CASSLRDSRTEAFF; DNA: TGTGCCAGCAGCTTACGGGACAGCCGCACTGAAGCTTTCTTT
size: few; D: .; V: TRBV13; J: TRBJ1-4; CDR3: CASSLRGRDDRLFF; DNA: TGTGCCAGCAGCTTAAGAGGGCGCGATGATAGGCTGTTTTTT
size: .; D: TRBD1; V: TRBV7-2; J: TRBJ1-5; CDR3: CASSLEGGRTQHF; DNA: TGTGCCAGCAGCTTAGAAGGGGGCCGGACCCAGCATTTT
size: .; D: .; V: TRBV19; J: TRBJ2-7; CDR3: CANSGGTDSYEQYF; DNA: TGTGCCAATAGCGGAGGGACCGACTCCTACGAGCAGTACTTC
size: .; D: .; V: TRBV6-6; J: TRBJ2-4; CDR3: CASSLLTGTKNIQYF; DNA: TGTGCCAGCAGTTTACTTACAGGGACCAAAAACATTCAGTACTTC
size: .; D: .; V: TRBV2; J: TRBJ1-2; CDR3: CASNGKITAGYTF; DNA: TGTGCCAGCAACGGTAAAATAACCGCTGGCTACACCTTC
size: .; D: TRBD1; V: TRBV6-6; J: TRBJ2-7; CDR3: CASSYTDRAHEQYF; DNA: TGTGCCAGCAGTTACACGGACAGGGCCCACGAGCAGTACTTC
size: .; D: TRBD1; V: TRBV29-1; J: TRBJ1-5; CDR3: CSVSQGAQGNQPQHF; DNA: TGCAGCGTTTCCCAGGGGGCGCAAGGCAATCAGCCCCAGCATTTT
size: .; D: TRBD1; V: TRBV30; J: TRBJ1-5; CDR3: CAWSPRQGVSNQPQHF; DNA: TGTGCCTGGAGTCCGCGACAGGGGGTAAGCAATCAGCCCCAGCATTTT
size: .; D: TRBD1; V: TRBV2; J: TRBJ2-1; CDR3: CASHRDRDNEQFF; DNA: TGTGCCAGTCATCGGGACAGGGACAATGAGCAGTTCTTC
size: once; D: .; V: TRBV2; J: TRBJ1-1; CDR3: CASRAEISMNTEAFF; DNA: TGTGCCAGCAGGGCAGAAATATCAATGAACACTGAAGCTTTCTTT
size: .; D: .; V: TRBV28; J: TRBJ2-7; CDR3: CASRSLRRQYF; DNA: TGTGCCAGCAGGTCACTCCGAAGGCAGTACTTC
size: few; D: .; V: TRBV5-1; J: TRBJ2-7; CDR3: CASSLASRGSYEQYF; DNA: TGCGCCAGCAGCTTGGCCTCCCGCGGATCCTACGAGCAGTACTTC
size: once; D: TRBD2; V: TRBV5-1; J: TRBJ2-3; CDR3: CASSTSGGSTDTQYF; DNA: TGCGCCAGCAGCACTAGCGGGGGTAGCACAGATACGCAGTATTTT
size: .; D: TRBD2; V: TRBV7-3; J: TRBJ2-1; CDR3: CASSSLARPYNEQFF; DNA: TGTGCCAGCAGCTCACTAGCGCGTCCCTACAATGAGCAGTTCTTC
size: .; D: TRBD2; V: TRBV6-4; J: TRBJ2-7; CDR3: CASSAPGGSPFYEQYF; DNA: TGTGCCAGCAGTGCCCCGGGGGGTTCTCCTTTCTACGAGCAGTACTTC
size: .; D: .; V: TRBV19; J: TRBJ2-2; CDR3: CASRRETGELFF; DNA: TGTGCCAGTAGGCGAGAGACCGGGGAGCTGTTTTTT
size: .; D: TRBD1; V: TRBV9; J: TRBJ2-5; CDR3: CASSVEGAGREQYF; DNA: TGTGCCAGCAGCGTAGAGGGGGCTGGAAGGGAGCAGTACTTC
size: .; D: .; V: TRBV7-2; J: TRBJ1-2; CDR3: CASSLPGRGYTF; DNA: TGTGCCAGCAGCTTACCGGGGAGGGGCTACACCTTC